This entry is about one TCR beta chain. Its antigen is still unknown. PCR employed 60 Vbeta and 13 Jbeta primers. TCRdb's copy holds only in-frame clones and misses some; the assay was immunoSEQ multiplex PCR. The sample lists 90,000 to 120,000 clones; over 60% were seen once. The entry originates in a study of cytomegalovirus exposure and HLA in healthy donors. Findings and limits, study-wide: An analysis was carried out at a later point. It showed that HLA-associated TCR beta chains were more clonally expanded than equally common non-associated chains.

At collection, donors were nominally healthy, but unrecorded immune exposures were probable. CDR3 length: 14 residues. Per germline, CDR1 SGHRS and CDR2 YFSETQ. Trimming removed 7 bases at V and 0 bases at J, with 14 bases between. Material: PBMCs. The chain uses TRBV5-1 and TRBJ2-7; D gene uncertain. The sequence came from a male donor in good health and CMV-seronegative. DNA for the CDR3: TGCGCCAGCGCGGTAGGCCTTACCTCCTACGAGCAGTACTTC. Translating gives CASAVGLTSYEQYF.